One T cell receptor (beta chain) is described in this entry. How the authors handled the data: Reference gene primer amplification gave estimated nucleated cell counts. Generated by immunoSEQ multiplex PCR, the TCRdb table keeps only in-frame clones and is missing some. That table furnishes V, J and clone size, whereas the DNA furnished D and trimming. The sample includes around 180,000 clones, about 80% of them seen just once. This entry is derived from a study of blood T cell repertoires in COVID-19. As for the study in general: Both acute and convalescent COVID-19 samples were obtained from the United States, Italy and Spain.

V was shortened by 4 bases and J by 4 bases, with 28 bases between the two germline ends. The CDR3 spans 18 residues. Per the germline V gene, CDR1 is GTSNPN and CDR2 is SVGIG (reference sequence). This TCR came from a man in his fifties or sixties who had recovered from COVID-19. V usage is TRBV30 and J usage is TRBJ1-1; D is possibly TRBD1 (6 bases). What was sequenced was PBMCs or T cells enriched from blood (not recorded which). Here the CDR3 DNA reads TGTGCCTGGACCCGCGTCGCGGCGAACAGGGATCGGGGCACTGAAGCTTTCTTT. The encoded protein is CAWTRVAANRDRGTEAFF.